Sequencing of this T cell receptor (beta chain) was carried out in a study of T cells in tuberculosis. Whole-study context: In South Africa, adults with active tuberculosis were compared with IGRA-negative and latently infected IGRA-positive adolescents.

Repertoires were generated with immunoSEQ multiplex PCR, while TCRdb's copy carries only in-frame clones and drops some. The sample carries 30,000 to 45,000 clones, around 93% recorded once. Details on this clone: Its antigen remains unknown.

Study results and limitations: GEM motif frequencies gave 55% to 75% accuracy; the GMM repertoire gave about 90%.

Adolescents were screened for latent TB by skin test and IGRA. Each clinical donor contributed on average approximately 99,000 T cells from unsorted cryopreserved PBMC. With 4 bases removed from V and 3 bases from J, the gap between germline ends came to 10 bases. CDR3 length equals 13 residues. Germline V gene lookup returns CDR1 SGHVS and CDR2 FQNEAQ. Sequenced input: PBMCs. J is TRBJ2-7 and V is TRBV7-8, with D possibly being TRBD1 (5 bases). The sequence derives from a donor aged 10 to 29 with latent tuberculosis or without tuberculosis infection. Some clones in this sample may be carry-over from other donors' samples. As DNA, the CDR3 is TGTGCCAGCAGCTCAGGGCCGCACTACGAGCAGTACGTC. It is translated as CASSSGPHYEQYV.